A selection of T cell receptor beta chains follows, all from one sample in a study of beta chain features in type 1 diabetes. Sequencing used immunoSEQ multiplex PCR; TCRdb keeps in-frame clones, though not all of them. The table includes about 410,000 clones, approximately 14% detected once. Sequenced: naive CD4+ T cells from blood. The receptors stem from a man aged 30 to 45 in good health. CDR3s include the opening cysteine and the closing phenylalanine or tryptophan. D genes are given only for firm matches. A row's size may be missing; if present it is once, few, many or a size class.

TGCGCCAGCAGCCACTCACAGTTAATAGACTATGGCTACACCTTC,CASSHSQLIDYGYTF,15,TRBV4-3,-,-,TRBJ1-2
TGCGCCAGCAGAGGATCGGGGAAGACCCAAGAGACCCAGTACTTC,CASRGSGKTQETQYF,15,TRBV5-1,-,-,TRBJ2-5
TGTGCCTGGAGTGTACTACAGTATGGCTACACCTTC,CAWSVLQYGYTF,12,TRBV30,-,-,TRBJ1-2
TGTGCCAGCAGTGAACAGTTTGCCGGGGAGCTGTTTTTT,CASSEQFAGELFF,13,TRBV2,few,-,TRBJ2-2
TGTGCCAGCTCACCCCTCGGGACAGGGAACGAGCCCCAGCATTTT,CASSPLGTGNEPQHF,15,TRBV18,-,TRBD1,TRBJ1-5
TGTGCCAGCAGTTACTGGCCGGACAGGGTAGATGAGCAGTTCTTC,CASSYWPDRVDEQFF,15,TRBV6-6,few,TRBD1,TRBJ2-1
TGTGCCAGCAGCTTAGATGGACACGCAAGCACAGATACGCAGTATTTT,CASSLDGHASTDTQYF,16,TRBV7-2,few,-,TRBJ2-3
TGCGCCAGCAGCCAAGCGGCCCGGGGCACAGATACGCAGTATTTT,CASSQAARGTDTQYF,15,TRBV4-3,-,-,TRBJ2-3
TGTGCCAGCAGCCAGGACAGGGTACGGGACACTGAAGCTTTCTTT,CASSQDRVRDTEAFF,15,TRBV14,few,TRBD1,TRBJ1-1
TGTGCCAGCAGCCCCTGGACTAGCGGGATCTACAATGAGCAGTTCTTC,CASSPWTSGIYNEQFF,16,TRBV7-3,few,TRBD2,TRBJ2-1
TGTGCCAGCAGCACCCTGAAAGGATACAATGAGCAGTTCTTC,CASSTLKGYNEQFF,14,TRBV7-9,many,-,TRBJ2-1
TGTGCCAGCAGCTCCCTTAGGGCTACAGGGAGCTCCTACAATGAGCAGTTCTTC,CASSSLRATGSSYNEQFF,18,TRBV7-3,-,-,TRBJ2-1
TGTGCCAGCACCTTAAGGAATGAGCAGTTCTTC,CASTLRNEQFF,11,TRBV2,-,-,TRBJ2-1
TGTGCCAGCAGATACACAGGGGACGGAAAGTCCCCTACTTTCTTT,CASRYTGDGKSPTFF,15,TRBV2,few,TRBD1,TRBJ1-1
TGTGCCAGCAGCCCCCCGGGGGGTGGAGATACGCAGTATTTT,CASSPPGGGDTQYF,14,TRBV7-2,few,TRBD2,TRBJ2-3
TGTGCCAGCAGCATTGACCCTTTAAGTGGACAAGAGACCCAGTACTTC,CASSIDPLSGQETQYF,16,TRBV7-2,-,-,TRBJ2-5
TGCAGCGTTGAACTAGCGGGGGGGCCCCAGTACTTC,CSVELAGGPQYF,12,TRBV29-1,few,TRBD2,TRBJ2-4
TGTGCCTGGAATTCCAGAACGGACGGGGAGCTGTTTTTT,CAWNSRTDGELFF,13,TRBV30,few,-,TRBJ2-2
TGTGCCAGCAACCGAGCGCAGGGAAAATCCTACGAGCAGTACTTC,CASNRAQGKSYEQYF,15,TRBV21-1,-,-,TRBJ2-7
TGTGCCAGCAGCTTACGTGGCTATGGCTACACCTTC,CASSLRGYGYTF,12,TRBV7-2,few,-,TRBJ1-2
TGCAGTGCTATCACAGCCGGGGAGCTGTTTTTT,CSAITAGELFF,11,TRBV20-1,-,-,TRBJ2-2
TGTGCCTGGAGTGCCAGGCGTTCCTACAATGAGCAGTTCTTC,CAWSARRSYNEQFF,14,TRBV30,-,-,TRBJ2-1
TGTGCCAGCAGCTTCCGGGGGGCTGGGAGGCAGTATTTT,CASSFRGAGRQYF,13,TRBV7-2,-,-,TRBJ2-3
TGTGCCAGCACCCCAAGGGGGACTAATGAAAAACTGTTTTTT,CASTPRGTNEKLFF,14,TRBV6-1,-,-,TRBJ1-4
TGTGCCAGCAGCTATACGGCCGGGGAGACCCAGTACTTC,CASSYTAGETQYF,13,TRBV7-2,-,-,TRBJ2-5
TGTGCCAGCAGCTTAGAAGGGTTAGCCAAAAACATTCAGTACTTC,CASSLEGLAKNIQYF,15,TRBV7-9,-,-,TRBJ2-4
TGCGCCAGCAGCCTGGAACCGGGACAACATGTCGAGCAGTACTTC,CASSLEPGQHVEQYF,15,TRBV5-1,-,-,TRBJ2-7
TGCGCCAGCAGCTTGGCCTTTGGACAGGGGTACACTGAAGCTTTCTTT,CASSLAFGQGYTEAFF,16,TRBV5-1,-,TRBD1,TRBJ1-1
TGTGCCTGGAGTGACAGGGGACACGTCCTGGGACCCCAGCATTTT,CAWSDRGHVLGPQHF,15,TRBV30,-,TRBD1,TRBJ1-5
TGTGCCTGGAACGCCAACTATGGCTACACCTTC,CAWNANYGYTF,11,TRBV30,-,-,TRBJ1-2
TGCGCCAGCAGCCCCACAGGGTTGCGTGGCTACACCTTC,CASSPTGLRGYTF,13,TRBV4-1,-,-,TRBJ1-2
TGTGCCAGCTCACCACCTATGAACACTGAAGCTTTCTTT,CASSPPMNTEAFF,13,TRBV18,few,-,TRBJ1-1
TGTGCCAGCTACAGGGGATCTTTGGGGAGAGAGACCCAGTACTTC,CASYRGSLGRETQYF,15,TRBV6-5,few,TRBD1,TRBJ2-5
TGTGCCAGCAGCTACTTCGGGGTCCAAGAGACCCAGTACTTC,CASSYFGVQETQYF,14,TRBV5-4,-,-,TRBJ2-5
TGTGCCTCCTACCGGGACGCAGGTACCGCCATATATTTT,CASYRDAGTAIYF,13,TRBV30,-,-,TRBJ1-3
TGTGCCTGGAGTGTCTCTGACAGAATAGCCAAAAACATTCAGTACTTC,CAWSVSDRIAKNIQYF,16,TRBV30,-,-,TRBJ2-4
TGTGCCAGCAGCTTAAGTGGGACCCTCGAAGAGACCCAGTACTTC,CASSLSGTLEETQYF,15,TRBV7-2,few,-,TRBJ2-5
TGTGCCAGCAGCGTGGGACTGAGCACTGAAGCTTTCTTT,CASSVGLSTEAFF,13,TRBV9,-,-,TRBJ1-1
TGTGCCAGCTCTTTGACTAGCAGCACAGATACGCAGTATTTT,CASSLTSSTDTQYF,14,TRBV7-2,few,TRBD2,TRBJ2-3
TGTGCCAGCAGCCGACAGGGGAATCAGCCCCAGCATTTT,CASSRQGNQPQHF,13,TRBV6-5,-,TRBD1,TRBJ1-5
TGTGCCAGCAGCGCTACAGGGGTGGCTTACGAGCAGTACTTC,CASSATGVAYEQYF,14,TRBV9,few,TRBD1,TRBJ2-7
TGTGCCAGCAGCCTAACGTATTCACCTAATGAAAAACTGTTTTTT,CASSLTYSPNEKLFF,15,TRBV7-2,few,-,TRBJ1-4
TGTGCCAGCAGTTTAGGGACAAGCTTCTACGAGCAGTACTTC,CASSLGTSFYEQYF,14,TRBV6-6,-,-,TRBJ2-7
TGTGCCAGCAGCTCAAAGTGGGAGTCTGGAAACACCATATATTTT,CASSSKWESGNTIYF,15,TRBV5-4,few,-,TRBJ1-3
TGCAGTGCTGGCACGAGAGTCCAGCAGTTCTTC,CSAGTRVQQFF,11,TRBV20-1,few,-,TRBJ2-1
TGTGCCAGCAGCTTTCAGCGGGAGCGAGCGTGGAATGAGCAGTTCTTC,CASSFQRERAWNEQFF,16,TRBV7-9,-,TRBD2,TRBJ2-1
TGTGCCTGGACGGCGGGAGGGCCTAAGTTCTTC,CAWTAGGPKFF,11,TRBV30,-,TRBD2,TRBJ2-1
TGTGCCAGCAGCCTAGACAATGAGCAGTTCTTC,CASSLDNEQFF,11,TRBV7-8,few,-,TRBJ2-1
TGTGCCAGCTCACGTGGGGCCAACGTCCTGACTTTC,CASSRGANVLTF,12,TRBV19,-,-,TRBJ2-6
TGTGCCAGCAGCTTAGGGTCTAGCGGGGGGACCCAGTACTTC,CASSLGSSGGTQYF,14,TRBV7-2,-,TRBD2,TRBJ2-5
TGTGCCAGCAGCCCCCGCACACCAGGAAACACCATATATTTT,CASSPRTPGNTIYF,14,TRBV7-2,few,-,TRBJ1-3
TGTGCCTGGAGTGTACAGGGCTATGGCTACACCTTC,CAWSVQGYGYTF,12,TRBV30,few,-,TRBJ1-2